These T cell receptor beta chains were read from a single sample in a study of CD8+CD57+ T cells in acquired aplastic anemia. Using its own MiXCR run on the reads, TCRdb lists one record per CDR3 protein. The sample includes about 250,000 distinct CDR3 sequences, 45% to 50% seen only once; the top ten take 6.5% to 10%. The sequencing sample was made of sorted CD4+, CD8+, or CD8+CD57+ T cells (not recorded which) from PBMCs. All receptors come from a human donor with aplastic anemia. CDR3s include the opening cysteine and the closing phenylalanine or tryptophan. Each record gives: J gene, clone size, D gene, V gene, CDR3 DNA, CDR3 protein. D genes are given only for firm matches. Only part of the rows carry a size: once, few, many, or a class if the clone is expanded.

TRBJ2-7,.,TRBD2,TRBV30,TGTGCCTGGGGGGGGGGGACCTACGAGCAGTACTTC,CAWGGGTYEQYF
TRBJ2-1,many,.,TRBV7-8,TGTGCCAGCAGCTTAGAGTCGAATGAGCAGTTCTTC,CASSLESNEQFF
TRBJ2-7,many,.,TRBV20-1,TGCAGTGCGCGGGACGTGGACTACGAGCAGTACTTC,CSARDVDYEQYF
TRBJ2-6,many,.,TRBV4-2,TGTGCCAGCAGCCAAGATGGGGGCGCTGGGGCCAACGTCCTGACTTTC,CASSQDGGAGANVLTF
TRBJ2-2,.,.,TRBV2,TGTGCCAGCAGTTTAAGCCAGACAGGACGGGAGCCGTTTTTT,CASSLSQTGREPFF
TRBJ1-1,many,.,TRBV7-9,TGTGCCAGCAGTTCGGGGTCCACTGAAGCTTTCTTT,CASSSGSTEAFF
TRBJ1-2,many,.,TRBV9,TGTGCCAGCAGCGGAGTTCGACCGCCTAACTATGGCTACACCTTC,CASSGVRPPNYGYTF
TRBJ2-1,.,TRBD1,TRBV7-8,TGTGCCAGCAGCCCAAAGGGGACAGCTGATACGCAGTTCTTC,CASSPKGTADTQFF
TRBJ2-1,.,.,TRBV29-1,TGCAGCGTTCATTATCACCTAGACTACAATGAGCAGTTCTTC,CSVHYHLDYNEQFF
TRBJ2-7,.,.,TRBV28,TGTGCCAGCAGAAGGTCTAAGGTGTCCTACGAGCAGTACTTC,CASRRSKVSYEQYF
TRBJ2-3,.,.,TRBV7-2,TGTGCCAGCAGCCGAGTGGGACGGACCACCGCAGATACGCAGTATTTT,CASSRVGRTTADTQYF
TRBJ1-4,once,.,TRBV20-1,TGCAGTGCTAGAGAGTCGGGTGTTAATGAAAAACTGTTTTTT,CSARESGVNEKLFF
TRBJ1-1,many,.,TRBV6-2/TRBV6-3,TGTGCCAGCAGTTACAACAGGGATGGCACTGAAGCTTTCTTT,CASSYNRDGTEAFF
TRBJ2-2,.,TRBD1,TRBV10-3,TGTGCCCTCTTGGCGGAGACAGGGTTCACCGGGGAGCTGTTTTTT,CALLAETGFTGELFF
TRBJ1-5,.,TRBD1,TRBV6-1,TGTGCCATTACCGGGACAGGGGCATATCAGCCCCAGCATTTT,CAITGTGAYQPQHF
TRBJ1-6,many,.,TRBV5-6,TGTGCCAGCAGCTTTGGCAATTCACCCCTCCACTTT,CASSFGNSPLHF
TRBJ1-5,.,.,TRBV4-1,TGCGCCAGCAGCCAAGGACAGTCCAATCAGCCCCAGCATTTT,CASSQGQSNQPQHF
TRBJ2-7,many,.,TRBV10-3,TGTGCCATCAGTGACTTTCGGACCTCCAGAAAGGTCTACGAGCAGTACTTC,CAISDFRTSRKVYEQYF
TRBJ2-6,.,TRBD1,TRBV28,TGTGCCAGCAGTTCGATCGGACAGGGATACTCTGGGGCCAACGTCCTGACTTTC,CASSSIGQGYSGANVLTF
TRBJ2-1,many,TRBD2,TRBV7-6,TGTGCCAGCAGCTTAATTAGTGCGGGAGAGGCGTACAATGAGCAGTTCTTC,CASSLISAGEAYNEQFF
TRBJ1-2,.,TRBD1,TRBV30,TGTGCCTGGGGAAATTGGGGGGACAGGGCTTATGGCTACACCTTC,CAWGNWGDRAYGYTF
TRBJ1-1,.,TRBD1,TRBV10-3,TGTGCCATCAGTTCCCCGACAGGGGGCAACACTGAAGCTTTCTTT,CAISSPTGGNTEAFF
TRBJ2-5,.,.,TRBV2,TGTGCCAGCAGTGAAGGGACGTTCCAGGGGACCCAGTACTTC,CASSEGTFQGTQYF
TRBJ1-1,.,TRBD1,TRBV12-3/TRBV12-4,TGTGCCAGCAGTCTGGGGGGGACAGGCTCACTTGGCGACACTGAAGCTTTCTTT,CASSLGGTGSLGDTEAFF
TRBJ2-1,many,.,TRBV5-1,TGCGCCAGCAGCTTGGATGGGGGAAGCTCCTACAATGAGCAGTTCTTC,CASSLDGGSSYNEQFF
TRBJ2-1,.,TRBD1,TRBV20-1,TGCAGTGCTAGAGATCTGGGACAGGGGCAGCGTGAGCAGTTCTTC,CSARDLGQGQREQFF
TRBJ2-3,.,TRBD1,TRBV4-3,TGCGCCAGCAGCCGGCTTAGGACAGGGGTTGCAGATACGCAGTATTTT,CASSRLRTGVADTQYF
TRBJ1-1,few,TRBD1,TRBV6-5,TGTGCCAGCAGTTTAGGACAGGGGGCCACTGAAGCTTTCTTT,CASSLGQGATEAFF
TRBJ2-2,many,TRBD2,TRBV20-1,TGCAGTGCTAGATCTGGTCATCGCTCTAGCGGGAGCTCGAACACCGGGGAGCTGTTTTTT,CSARSGHRSSGSSNTGELFF
TRBJ2-7,.,.,TRBV7-3,TGTGCCAGCAGCTTCAACCTATACGAGCAGTACTTC,CASSFNLYEQYF
TRBJ2-3,few,.,TRBV27,TGTGCCAGTAGAGCAGCAGCAGATACGCAGTATTTT,CASRAAADTQYF